These 13 T cell receptor beta chains came from one sample sequenced in a study of identical twins (dated by TCRdb to about 2016). Library preparation used 5' RACE. These reads were obtained on an Illumina HiSeq 2000. TCRdb cleaned the public reads at Q25 with fastp, built clones with MiXCR and kept in-frame beta chains. Duplicate CDR3 protein sequences are folded into a single record with the most common DNA and genes. The sample table shows about 240,000 distinct CDR3 sequences, and roughly 13% are seen once. The ten largest clones capture 3.5% to 5% of the sample. This sample also belongs to another study, concerning yellow fever vaccine responses in identical twins.

The sample was memory (CD45RO+) T cells sorted from blood. The sample's cell subset or site, from its label and the paper: CD45RO+ enriched T cells. These receptors originate from a woman between 18 and 29 years old in good health.

V gene TRBV4-2 combines with J gene TRBJ2-1; D remains unclear. V gave up 0 bases and J gave up 4 bases, with 16 bases separating them. Germline-derived CDR1 and CDR2 are LGHNA and YNFKEQ. This CDR3 contains 17 residues. The CDR3 reads CASSQDQTQAAYNEQFF. The CDR3 coding sequence is TGTGCCAGCAGCCAAGATCAGACCCAGGCCGCATACAATGAGCAGTTCTTC.

The chain links TRBV12-3 or TRBV12-4 to TRBJ1-6; D call uncertain. V was cut by 3 bases and J by 7 bases, with 10 bases left in between. This CDR3 contains 14 residues. The CDR3 sequence: CASSLLTENSPLHF. DNA for the CDR3: TGTGCCAGCAGTTTGTTGACGGAGAATTCACCCCTCCACTTT.

The sample holds many counts of this clonotype. The rearrangement links TRBV6-1 to TRBJ2-7, with D tentatively TRBD2 (7 bases). CDR1 MNHNS and CDR2 SASEGT come from the germline V gene. The CDR3 extends over 15 amino acids. The V and J ends lost 5 bases and 2 bases respectively, with 16 bases between them. DNA for the CDR3: TGTGCCAGCAGTCCTGGGAGGGACACCGCCTACGAGCAGTACTTC. This sequence encodes CASSPGRDTAYEQYF.

This clonotype was counted between two and nine times. The chain uses TRBV3-1 and TRBJ2-3; perhaps TRBD2 as D (6 bases). CDR1 LGHDT and CDR2 YNNKEL come from the germline V gene (reference sequence). The CDR3 runs 16 residues. V lost 1 base to trimming and J lost 1 base, with 12 bases between them. CDR3: CASSQVGGRGTDTQYF. CDR3 DNA sequence: TGTGCCAGCAGCCAAGTTGGAGGGCGTGGCACAGATACGCAGTATTTT.

The chain recombines TRBV10-3 with TRBJ1-2; D uncertain. Per the germline V gene, CDR1 is ENHRY and CDR2 is SYGVKD. The CDR3 is 16 residues long. Deletions cut 5 bases from V and 4 bases from J, with 20 bases between. CDR3 sequence (DNA): TGTGCCATCAGTCCCGAAGGATACTCAGCACTCTATGGCTACACCTTC. Translating gives CAISPEGYSALYGYTF.

This clonotype was counted a few times. This CDR3 is CASSLGTGFLFF. DNA for the CDR3: TGTGCCAGCAGCTTAGGGACAGGGTTCTTGTTCTTT. V usage is TRBV7-3 and J usage is TRBJ1-1, with TRBD1 matching 9 bases. This CDR3 is 12 amino acids long. Germline V CDR1 and CDR2: SGHTA, FQGTGA. Trimming took 2 bases from V and 14 from J; bases not matched to a gene: 6.

V usage is TRBV29-1 and J usage is TRBJ1-6, with TRBD1 identical over 8 bases. Germline CDR1 and CDR2: SQVTM and ANQGSEA. V trimming: 7 bases; J trimming: 5 bases; junction bases outside the gene matches: 7. This CDR3 contains 14 residues. The CDR3 region has the DNA TGCAGCGCTTCGACAGGGGCCAATAATTCACCCCTCCACTTT. Translated, it gives CSASTGANNSPLHF.

This chain connects TRBV24-1 to TRBJ2-6; 7 bases are a match to TRBD1. This CDR3 has 17 residues. CDR1 is KGHDR, CDR2 SFDVKD, per germline. Trimming removed 3 bases from V and 0 bases from J; junction bases left unmatched: 4. The CDR3 protein is CATSDPGQNSGANVLTF. CDR3 DNA: TGTGCCACCAGTGATCCGGGACAGAACTCTGGGGCCAACGTCCTGACTTTC.

V usage is TRBV2 and J usage is TRBJ2-3; D may correspond to TRBD1 or TRBD2 (7 bases each). The CDR3 has 14 amino acids. Germline-derived CDR1 and CDR2 are SNHLY and FYNNEI. With 8 bases removed from V and 2 bases from J, the gap between germline ends came to 14 bases. CDR3 loop: CASGRDRPTDTQYF. CDR3 DNA sequence: TGTGCCAGCGGGAGGGACAGACCCACAGATACGCAGTATTTT. Looking up the rest from reference TRBV2 and TRBJ2-3 gives the full variable domain: EPEVTQTPSHQVTQMGQEVILRCVPISNHLYFYWYRQILGQKVEFLVSFYNNEISEKSEIFDDQFSVERPDGSNFTLKIRSTKLEDSAMYFCASGRDRPTDTQYFGPGTRLTVL.

This clonotype has a handful of counts. This chain links TRBV6-2 or TRBV6-3 with TRBJ2-1, with 7 bases fitting TRBD2. Germline CDR1 MNHEY, CDR2 SVGEGT. The CDR3 has 14 amino acids. Trimming cost V 2 bases and J 9 bases; bases outside gene matches: 7. The CDR3 loop is CASSYPGLVGEQFF. CDR3 DNA sequence: TGTGCCAGCAGTTACCCCGGACTAGTTGGTGAGCAGTTCTTC.

This clonotype was seen more than once but under ten times. The chain recombines TRBV2 with TRBJ2-1; TRBD1 matches at 10 bases. Trimming cost V 6 bases and J 3 bases; bases outside gene matches: 5. The CDR3 is made up of 15 amino acids. The V gene's germline CDR1 is SNHLY and CDR2 FYNNEI. The CDR3 reads CASRQGQGHYNEQFF. The CDR3 DNA is TGTGCCAGCAGACAGGGACAGGGGCACTACAATGAGCAGTTCTTC.

This clonotype occurred a few times. The rearrangement uses TRBV2 and TRBJ2-7; D might be TRBD1 (6 bases). This CDR3 has 14 amino acids. CDR1 SNHLY and CDR2 FYNNEI come from the germline V gene. Trimming left V 7 bases short and J 4 bases short, with 17 bases between. The DNA of the CDR3 is TGTGCCAGCAACTCCGGGACATTGGATTACGAGCAGTACTTC. It specifies CASNSGTLDYEQYF.

The chain carries TRBV6-4 and TRBJ1-5, with TRBD1 as a possible D gene (6 bases). The germline V gene has CDR1 MRHNA and CDR2 SNTAGT. CDR3 length equals 14 residues. The germline V and J ends were trimmed by 8 bases and 5 bases, with 16 bases remaining between them. CDR3 amino acids: CASEGHLPYQPQHF. As DNA, the CDR3 is TGTGCCAGCGAGGGACACCTTCCTTATCAGCCCCAGCATTTT.